The 29 T cell receptor beta chains listed next were all sequenced from one sample in a study of chemoradiotherapy in HPV16-positive cancers. TCRdb's copy holds only in-frame clones and misses some; the assay was immunoSEQ multiplex PCR. The data contain 20,000 or so clones, roughly 90% of them singletons. This sample comprised blood, obtained from a patient who underwent chemoradiotherapy. Receptors were obtained from a human donor with HPV-associated anogenital cancer.

The CDR3 region is CSVGYSGAGYTF. The CDR3 DNA follows: TGCAGCGTTGGATATTCAGGGGCTGGCTACACCTTC. The rearrangement joins TRBV29-1 to TRBJ1-2, with D maybe TRBD1 (6 bases). V lost 4 bases and J lost 7, with 13 bases in between. CDR1 is SQVTM, CDR2 ANQGSEA, per germline. This CDR3 region has 12 residues.

V gene TRBV5-1 combines with J gene TRBJ2-6; TRBD1 aligns across 7 bases. This CDR3 region has 16 residues. With V trimmed by 0 bases and J by 4 bases, 4 bases remained unmatched. Germline CDR1 SGHRS, CDR2 YFSETQ. CDR3 DNA: TGCGCCAGCAGCTTGGAAACAGGGGTGGGGGCCAACGTCCTGACTTTC. Protein sequence: CASSLETGVGANVLTF.

V is TRBV5-1 and J is TRBJ2-7; D possibly matches TRBD1 or TRBD2 (5 bases each). CDR1 and CDR2 (germline): SGHRS, YFSETQ. V was pared by 4 bases and J by 3 bases, with 14 bases between. This CDR3 comprises 14 residues. Written as DNA, the CDR3 is TGCGCCAGCAGCCATGACGGGGCGGGCTACGAGCAGTACTTC. The encoded protein is CASSHDGAGYEQYF.

The rearrangement joins TRBV6-5 to TRBJ1-1, with D tentatively TRBD1 (6 bases). V lost 0 bases and J lost 7, with 9 bases in between. The CDR3 length is 13 residues. CDR1 MNHEY and CDR2 SVGAGI come from the germline V gene. CDR3 DNA sequence: TGTGCCAGCAGTTACTCGACAGGCAGTGAAGCTTTCTTT. It encodes CASSYSTGSEAFF.

The chain is built from TRBV6-1 and TRBJ1-5; D is uncertain. This CDR3 region has 14 residues. Deletions cut 4 bases from V and 2 bases from J, with 9 bases between. Per the germline V gene, CDR1 is MNHNS and CDR2 is SASEGT. CDR3 in DNA: TGTGCCAGCAGTGTAAGTTGGGGCAATCAGCCCCAGCATTTT. Translation gives CASSVSWGNQPQHF.

V gene TRBV7-6 combines with J gene TRBJ2-3; possibly TRBD2 for D (5 bases). The CDR3 runs to 17 residues. Germline CDR1 reads SGHVS; CDR2 reads FNYEAQ. V lost 2 bases, J lost 0 bases, and 15 bases lay in between. CDR3 loop: CASSLLGESPSTDTQYF. The CDR3, as DNA: TGTGCCAGCAGCTTACTCGGGGAGTCACCGAGCACAGATACGCAGTATTTT.

The V call is TRBV29-1, the J call TRBJ1-2, with TRBD1 matching 11 bases. Germline CDR1 SQVTM, CDR2 ANQGSEA. This CDR3 has 13 amino acids. Unmatched junction bases numbered 3, after V lost 4 bases and J lost 5 bases. CDR3 in DNA: TGCAGCGTTGGGACAGGGGGCGATTATGGCTACACCTTC. Encoded protein: CSVGTGGDYGYTF.

In the case of this clone: Within the sample, other DNA sequences also encode this same CDR3. This chain links TRBV7-2 with TRBJ2-2; D may match TRBD1 or TRBD2 (6 bases each). The CDR3 has 15 residues. The V gene's germline CDR1 is SGHTA and CDR2 FQGNSA. V was clipped by 3 bases and J by 0 bases, with 8 bases between them. The DNA of the CDR3 is TGTGCCAGCAGCTTGGGGGGCGCGAACACCGGGGAGCTGTTTTTT. Translated, it gives CASSLGGANTGELFF.

This chain uses TRBV7-2 with TRBJ1-1; no clear D gene. The germline V gene has CDR1 SGHTA and CDR2 FQGNSA. V lost 5 bases, J lost 0 bases, and 7 bases lay in between. This CDR3 spans 13 amino acids. The CDR3 DNA is TGTGCCAGCAGCCGAACCATGAACACTGAAGCTTTCTTT. The encoded protein is CASSRTMNTEAFF.

V usage is TRBV2 and J usage is TRBJ2-2; no definite D call. Trimming pared 1 base from V and 0 bases from J, leaving 3 bases between. CDR1 SNHLY and CDR2 FYNNEI come from the germline V gene. The CDR3 loop spans 14 amino acids. CDR3 in DNA: TGTGCCAGCAGTGAAGTGGCGAACACCGGGGAGCTGTTTTTT. Its translation is CASSEVANTGELFF.

The chain links TRBV9 to TRBJ2-4; the match to TRBD2 covers 7 bases. Germline-derived CDR1 and CDR2 are SGDLS and YYNGEE. V lost 9 bases to trimming and J lost 2 bases; unmatched junction nucleotides: 11. The CDR3 covers 15 residues. CDR3 in amino acids: CAIRRGVPSKNIQYF. DNA for the CDR3: TGTGCCATTCGACGGGGGGTTCCGTCCAAAAACATTCAGTACTTC.

This sequence joins TRBV29-1 and TRBJ2-1; TRBD2 matches 8 bases. The V and J ends lost 7 bases and 6 bases, in that order; junction bases with no gene match: 8. The CDR3 runs to 13 residues. The germline V gene encodes CDR1 SQVTM and CDR2 ANQGSEA. CDR3 nucleotide sequence: TGCAGCGCTCGGGGGGGATATACCAATGAGCAGTTCTTC. Residues: CSARGGYTNEQFF.

The chain recombines TRBV2 with TRBJ2-2; D is tentatively TRBD1 or TRBD2 (5 bases each). This CDR3 contains 12 residues. Germline CDR1 and CDR2: SNHLY and FYNNEI. V was shortened by 3 bases and J by 6 bases, with 5 bases between the two germline ends. The CDR3 bases are TGTGCCAGCAGTGAGGGACCCGGGGAGCTGTTTTTT. This gives the protein CASSEGPGELFF.

This clone was found a few times. J is TRBJ2-2 and V is TRBV5-1; possibly TRBD2 for D (6 bases). The germline V gene has CDR1 SGHRS and CDR2 YFSETQ. Trimming removed 0 bases at V and 4 bases at J, with 10 bases between. CDR3 length equals 15 residues. Here the CDR3 reads CASSLGAGITGELFF. The CDR3 DNA reads TGCGCCAGCAGCTTGGGGGCGGGGATCACCGGGGAGCTGTTTTTT.

This rearrangement joins TRBV10-3 to TRBJ1-1; TRBD1 agrees at 10 bases. The CDR3 runs to 15 residues. Germline values: CDR1 ENHRY, CDR2 SYGVKD. The ends lost 4 bases at V and 5 bases at J; junction bases unmatched: 7. The DNA of the CDR3 is TGTGCCATCAGTGGACAGGGGGCAGAAAGGACTGAAGCTTTCTTT. Residues: CAISGQGAERTEAFF.

This sequence joins TRBV5-6 and TRBJ2-1, with 12 bases that match TRBD1. In germline, CDR1 is SGHDT, CDR2 YYEEEE. Trimming at V came to 3 bases and at J to 8 bases, leaving 9 bases not matched to a gene. This CDR3 spans 16 amino acids. The CDR3 DNA sequence: TGTGCCAGCAGCTCTTCCCGGGACAGGGGGCGCCATGAGCAGTTCTTC. Translated: CASSSSRDRGRHEQFF.

V gene TRBV5-1 combines with J gene TRBJ1-4; D is ambiguous. In germline, CDR1 is SGHRS, CDR2 YFSETQ. Trimming cost V 2 bases and J 4 bases, with 18 bases left between them. The CDR3 length is 17 residues. The CDR3 is CASSFGSPALVNEKLFF. The CDR3 DNA is TGCGCCAGCAGCTTCGGGTCTCCGGCGCTCGTTAATGAAAAACTGTTTTTT.

The V gene is TRBV5-4, the J gene TRBJ1-2; possibly TRBD1 for D (5 bases). Trimming left V 5 bases short and J 1 base short, with 15 bases between. Germline V gives CDR1 SGHNT, CDR2 YYREEE (reference sequence). The CDR3 spans 15 residues. The chain's CDR3 is CASSKQDLDNYGYTF. In nucleotides, the CDR3 is TGTGCCAGCAGTAAACAGGACCTGGATAACTATGGCTACACCTTC.

V and J are TRBV12-5 and TRBJ1-1; D not certain. The V gene's germline CDR1 is LGHNT and CDR2 FRNRAP. This CDR3 is 13 amino acids long. V was clipped by 6 bases and J by 4 bases, with 12 bases between them. CDR3 region: CASGLTETTEAFF. The CDR3 nucleotides are TGTGCTAGTGGGCTCACGGAAACCACTGAAGCTTTCTTT.

The V and J genes are TRBV4-2 and TRBJ1-1, with 10 bases that match TRBD1. CDR1 and CDR2 from the germline V gene are LGHNA and YNFKEQ. Unmatched junction bases numbered 6, after V lost 1 base and J lost 1 base. The CDR3 covers 17 residues. CDR3 nucleotide sequence: TGTGCCAGCAGCCAAGCAACTCGGGACAGGGGGAACACTGAAGCTTTCTTT. It yields the protein CASSQATRDRGNTEAFF.

The chain combines TRBV11-2 with TRBJ2-1; TRBD1 might be the D (6 bases). The CDR3 has 16 amino acids. From germline, CDR1 is SGHAT and CDR2 FQNNGV. V was trimmed by 4 bases and J by 7 bases, leaving 20 bases between them. CDR3 DNA sequence: TGTGCCAGCAGCTCTCCGCTTTCGGTTACAGGGAATGAGCAGTTCTTC. Encoded protein: CASSSPLSVTGNEQFF.

This clone was seen a single time. The chain joins TRBV11-3 to TRBJ1-6; D may be TRBD1 (5 bases). Trimming removed 7 bases from V and 5 bases from J, with 9 bases in between. This CDR3 region has 13 residues. Germline values: CDR1 SGHNT, CDR2 YENEEA. The DNA of the CDR3 is TGTGCCAGCATTCGCAGGGATAATTCACCCCTCCACTTT. Translation gives CASIRRDNSPLHF.

The CDR3 DNA sequence: TGTGCCAGCAGACGGACAGGTGTATCAGATACGCAGTATTTT. As protein: CASRRTGVSDTQYF. The chain uses TRBV6-5 and TRBJ2-3, with 7 bases matching TRBD1. CDR1 is MNHEY and CDR2 is SVGAGI in the germline V gene. The CDR3 loop spans 14 amino acids. V was clipped by 6 bases and J by 4 bases; unmatched bases: 7.

V gene TRBV7-9 combines with J gene TRBJ2-3, with D tentatively TRBD2 (7 bases). Trimming cost V 3 bases and J 8 bases, with 15 bases left between them. The CDR3 covers 14 residues. The germline V gene has CDR1 SEHNR and CDR2 FQNEAQ (reference sequence). DNA of the CDR3: TGTGCCAGCAGCTTGGGAGGGGGAGCCCGTACGCAGTATTTT. Translation gives CASSLGGGARTQYF.

The chain combines TRBV9 with TRBJ1-6; D perhaps matches TRBD1 (5 bases). The CDR3 contains 15 residues. Trimming shortened V by 0 bases and J by 10 bases, and 14 bases separated the two germline ends. Germline CDR1 and CDR2: SGDLS and YYNGEE. The CDR3 loop is CASSVGGAGGSPLHF. The CDR3 DNA reads as TGTGCCAGCAGCGTAGGAGGGGCTGGGGGGTCACCCCTCCACTTT. The full variable domain, its missing parts supplied by reference TRBV9 and TRBJ1-6, is DSGVTQTPKHLITATGQRVTLRCSPRSGDLSVYWYQQSLDQGLQFLIQYYNGEERAKGNILERFSAQQFPDLHSELNLSSLELGDSALYFCASSVGGAGGSPLHFGNGTRLTVT.

The chain links TRBV7-9 to TRBJ2-7, with 8 bases identical to TRBD2. Germline CDR1 is SEHNR and CDR2 is FQNEAQ (reference sequence). The CDR3 totals 15 residues. V was clipped by 1 base and J by 2 bases; unmatched bases: 4. CDR3 DNA sequence: TGTGCCAGCAGCTTAGAGAGCGGGGGTGCCTACGAGCAGTACTTC. Protein: CASSLESGGAYEQYF.

The CDR3, as DNA: TGTGCCAGCAGCGTAGGAGCGGATGTCCCAGCGGGGGCTTTCTTT. Translated: CASSVGADVPAGAFF. This chain connects TRBV9 to TRBJ1-1; D unclear. The CDR3 totals 15 residues. The germline gives CDR1 SGDLS, CDR2 YYNGEE. Deletions cut 0 bases from V and 11 bases from J, with 20 bases between.

This chain links TRBV2 with TRBJ1-3; D gene unclear. Germline V lookup: CDR1 SNHLY, CDR2 FYNNEI. V gave up 3 bases and J gave up 3 bases, with 12 bases separating them. The CDR3 sequence is 15 residues long. Here the CDR3 reads CASSDGPGDGNTIYF. CDR3 coding DNA: TGTGCCAGCAGTGATGGACCCGGTGATGGAAACACCATATATTTT. The full variable domain, its missing parts supplied by reference TRBV2 and TRBJ1-3, is EPEVTQTPSHQVTQMGQEVILRCVPISNHLYFYWYRQILGQKVEFLVSFYNNEISEKSEIFDDQFSVERPDGSNFTLKIRSTKLEDSAMYFCASSDGPGDGNTIYFGEGSWLTVV.

J is TRBJ2-5 and V is TRBV7-9, with a tentative D call TRBD2 (5 bases). Between the trimmed V and J ends, which lost 2 bases and 0 bases, there was a span of 13 bases. CDR3 length: 16 residues. Germline-derived CDR1 and CDR2 are SEHNR and FQNEAQ (reference sequence). CDR3 DNA: TGTGCCAGCAGCTTACAGGACTGGGGAAACCAAGAGACCCAGTACTTC. Translated, it gives CASSLQDWGNQETQYF.